This T cell receptor (beta chain) was recorded in a study of beta chain features in type 1 diabetes. This clone was detected a few times. Its antigen is still unknown. Regarding the study as a whole: TCRB CDR3 length was moderately but significantly reduced in all four CD4+ subsets of Type 1 diabetes patients. When VDJ junctions were examined, type 1 diabetes patients showed fewer insertions and more deletions.

Expressed TCRB transcripts were sequenced after all isolated RNA was converted to cDNA. The data were produced by immunoSEQ multiplex PCR, yet TCRdb's version contains in-frame clones alone and is incomplete. This table holds some 63,000 clones, roughly 49% found once. This sequence was found in a man aged 25-45 years with type 1 diabetes. What was sequenced was central memory CD4+ T cells from blood.

In DNA form, the CDR3 reads TGTGCCAGTAGTTCCATTAATCAGCCCCAGCATTTT. Amino acids: CASSSINQPQHF. The rearrangement links TRBV19 to TRBJ1-5; D is ambiguous. V was pared by 5 bases and J by 4 bases, with 6 bases between. CDR1 and CDR2 from the germline V gene are LNHDA and SQIVND (reference sequence). CDR3 size: 12 residues.